The 19 T cell receptor beta chains below were found in one sample sequenced in a study of identical twins. TCRdb called the 5' RACE reads again in MiXCR, with one record for every CDR3 protein. The sample has 250,000 or so distinct CDR3 sequences; about 8% are singletons. Separately, the same data were catalogued under a study of yellow fever vaccine responses in identical twins.

The sequenced material came from CD8+ T cells sorted from blood. The receptors here all came from a woman aged 18 to 35 in good health.

The CDR3 loop reads CASSLSGSQSAQYF. CDR3 DNA sequence: TGTGCCAGCAGCTTGAGCGGGAGTCAGTCCGCGCAGTATTTT. J is TRBJ2-3 and V is TRBV11-2; 8 nucleotides align to TRBD2. V dropped 3 bases and J dropped 10; count of bases not matched to a gene: 9. Germline CDR1 SGHAT, CDR2 FQNNGV. The CDR3 is made up of 14 amino acids.

The chain employs TRBV2 and TRBJ2-3; D not resolved. The CDR3 has 12 residues. The germline gives CDR1 SNHLY, CDR2 FYNNEI. V lost 8 bases and J lost 5, with 11 bases in between. This CDR3 is CASGVARDTQYF. DNA of the CDR3: TGTGCCAGCGGGGTAGCAAGAGATACGCAGTATTTT. Filled out from reference TRBV2 and TRBJ2-3, the complete variable domain reads EPEVTQTPSHQVTQMGQEVILRCVPISNHLYFYWYRQILGQKVEFLVSFYNNEISEKSEIFDDQFSVERPDGSNFTLKIRSTKLEDSAMYFCASGVARDTQYFGPGTRLTVL.

Ten or more counts support this clonotype. The V gene is TRBV6-4, the J gene TRBJ2-1; unclear D gene. CDR3 length: 13 amino acids. Trimming stripped 2 bases from V and 5 bases from J, with 7 bases between. Germline loops: CDR1 MRHNA, CDR2 SNTAGT. Written as DNA, the CDR3 is TGTGCCAGCAGTGACCGGGCAAACAATGAGCAGTTCTTC. This gives the protein CASSDRANNEQFF.

There are many counts of this clonotype. This sequence joins TRBV7-9 and TRBJ2-1; 7 bases are a match to TRBD1. Losses at the gene ends were 6 bases for V and 5 bases for J; bases not matched to a gene: 7. Germline CDR1 reads SEHNR; CDR2 reads FQNEAQ (reference sequence). The CDR3 sequence is 14 residues long. The CDR3 DNA sequence: TGTGCCAGCAGTTACCCCGGGACAGACAATGAGCAGTTCTTC. Its protein is CASSYPGTDNEQFF.

This clonotype has just a few counts. The V call is TRBV20-1, the J call TRBJ2-1; no clear D gene. The CDR3 loop spans 13 amino acids. V lost 0 bases, J lost 11 bases, and 14 bases lay in between. Germline CDR1 and CDR2: DFQATT and SNEGSKA (reference sequence). The CDR3 here is CSAREIGFFKQFF. CDR3 nucleotides: TGCAGTGCTAGAGAAATAGGGTTCTTTAAGCAGTTCTTC.

This clonotype turned up a few times. This chain links TRBV11-1 with TRBJ1-1; 8 bases agree with TRBD1. The CDR3 sequence is 14 residues long. With 4 bases clipped from V and 3 bases from J, the junction kept 4 bases outside the gene matches. Germline values: CDR1 SGHAT, CDR2 FQDESV (reference sequence). CDR3 sequence: CASSSGGRDTEAFF. In DNA, the CDR3 is TGTGCCAGCAGCTCAGGGGGCAGGGACACTGAAGCTTTCTTT. The full variable domain, rest sourced from reference TRBV11-1 and TRBJ1-1, is EAEVAQSPRYKITEKSQAVAFWCDPISGHATLYWYRQILGQGPELLVQFQDESVVDDSQLPKDRFSAERLKGVDSTLKIQPAELGDSAMYLCASSSGGRDTEAFFGQGTRLTVV.

The sample holds many counts of this clonotype. This chain joins TRBV29-1 and TRBJ2-7; 10 positions agree with TRBD2. The CDR3 is 14 residues long. V lost 2 bases to trimming and J lost 0 bases; unmatched junction nucleotides: 1. Germline V lookup: CDR1 SQVTM, CDR2 ANQGSEA. The CDR3 DNA is TGCAGCGTTGAACTAGCGGGAGCCTCCTACGAGCAGTACTTC. Translating gives CSVELAGASYEQYF.

The rearrangement joins TRBV11-2 to TRBJ2-7; maybe TRBD2 (6 bases). Germline assignment: CDR1 SGHAT and CDR2 FQNNGV. The CDR3 is 14 amino acids. V lost 5 bases and J lost 4, with 15 bases in between. The CDR3 spells CASSLDYPMYEQYF. For the CDR3, the DNA is TGTGCCAGCAGCCTGGACTACCCTATGTACGAGCAGTACTTC.

CDR3 in amino acids: CASSSPPIYGYTF. Here the CDR3 DNA reads TGTGCCAGCAGCTCGCCCCCGATCTATGGCTACACCTTC. V is TRBV7-8 and J is TRBJ1-2; D remains unclear. CDR1 SGHVS and CDR2 FQNEAQ come from the germline V gene. Trimming removed 4 bases from V and 4 bases from J, with 10 bases in between. This CDR3 region has 13 residues.

This clonotype was recorded many times. This chain joins TRBV29-1 and TRBJ2-1, with TRBD1 matching 12 bases. Per the germline V gene, CDR1 is SQVTM and CDR2 is ANQGSEA. CDR3 length equals 14 residues. The junction had 4 bases not matched to a gene; V was cut back by 5 bases and J by 5 bases. As DNA, the CDR3 is TGCAGCGTTACCGGGACAGGGGGCCACAATGAGCAGTTCTTC. It codes for CSVTGTGGHNEQFF.

This clonotype turned up a few times. The CDR3 loop reads CAWSAMGGNEQYF. CDR3 in DNA: TGTGCCTGGAGTGCCATGGGGGGCAACGAGCAGTACTTC. V is TRBV30 and J is TRBJ2-7; D may match TRBD1 or TRBD2 (6 bases each). V was clipped by 1 base and J by 5 bases, with 12 bases between them. The CDR3 is 13 residues long. CDR1 GTSNPN and CDR2 SVGIG come from the germline V gene (reference sequence).

At least ten counts were recorded for this clonotype. V and J are TRBV4-2 and TRBJ2-1; D remains unclear. Between the trimmed V and J ends, which lost 1 base and 9 bases, there was a span of 7 bases. Per germline, CDR1 LGHNA and CDR2 YNFKEQ. CDR3 length equals 12 residues. This CDR3 is CASSQGKFEQFF. For the CDR3, the DNA is TGTGCCAGCAGCCAAGGGAAATTTGAGCAGTTCTTC.

The rearrangement links TRBV20-1 to TRBJ2-7; possibly TRBD1 or TRBD2 for D (5 bases each). The CDR3 consists of 12 residues. Trimming shortened V by 0 bases and J by 4 bases, and 7 bases separated the two germline ends. The V gene's germline CDR1 is DFQATT and CDR2 SNEGSKA (reference sequence). Written as DNA, the CDR3 is TGCAGTGCTAGAGAGAGGGGTTACGAGCAGTACTTC. Protein sequence: CSARERGYEQYF.

The chain links TRBV6-1 to TRBJ2-3, with D perhaps assigned TRBD1 or TRBD2 (5 bases each). This CDR3 region has 14 residues. Trimming cost V 8 bases and J 4 bases, with 16 bases left between them. CDR1 and CDR2 from the germline V gene are MNHNS and SASEGT. The CDR3 DNA sequence: TGTGCCAGCCCCGGACCAGGGAGCGCAGATACGCAGTATTTT. Translated: CASPGPGSADTQYF.

This chain connects TRBV15 to TRBJ1-2; 7 bases line up with TRBD1. V dropped 1 base and J dropped 2; count of bases not matched to a gene: 7. Germline V gene lookup returns CDR1 LNHNV and CDR2 YYDKDF (reference sequence). The CDR3 has 16 residues. CDR3 bases: TGTGCCACCAGCAGAGTTGGGGACAGCAACAACTATGGCTACACCTTC. This translates into CATSRVGDSNNYGYTF. The full variable domain, with the rest looked up from reference TRBV15 and TRBJ1-2, is DAMVIQNPRYQVTQFGKPVTLSCSQTLNHNVMYWYQQKSSQAPKLLFHYYDKDFNNEADTPDNFQSRRPNTSFCFLDIRSPGLGDTAMYLCATSRVGDSNNYGYTFGSGTRLTVV.

This clonotype was found many times. The chain uses TRBV4-1 and TRBJ2-7; D ambiguous. The CDR3 has 14 amino acids. Trimming cost V 0 bases and J 5 bases, with 11 bases left between them. Germline assignment: CDR1 MGHRA and CDR2 YSYEKL. Here the CDR3 reads CASSQEGYSDEQYF. The CDR3 coding sequence is TGCGCCAGCAGCCAAGAAGGGTACAGCGACGAGCAGTACTTC.

A few counts support this clonotype. The chain has TRBV16 and TRBJ2-7, with 9 positions matching TRBD1. Germline V lookup: CDR1 KGHSY, CDR2 FQNENV. With 1 base clipped from V and 6 bases from J, the junction kept 4 bases outside the gene matches. The CDR3 has 14 amino acids. For the CDR3, the DNA is TGTGCCAGCAGCCAATGGGACAGGGAGAGCGAGCAGTACTTC. It is translated as CASSQWDRESEQYF. The full variable domain, completed using reference TRBV16 and TRBJ2-7, is GEEVAQTPKHLVRGEGQKAKLYCAPIKGHSYVFWYQQVLKNEFKFLISFQNENVFDETGMPKERFSAKCLPNSPCSLEIQATKLEDSAVYFCASSQWDRESEQYFGPGTRLTVT.

This clonotype was counted at least ten times. The chain links TRBV6-5 to TRBJ2-1, with a possible D match to TRBD1 (6 bases). Germline CDR1 reads MNHEY; CDR2 reads SVGAGI. V gave up 0 bases and J gave up 6 bases, with 9 bases separating them. There are 14 residues in the CDR3. The CDR3 DNA reads as TGTGCCAGCAGTTACTCGGACAGTGGCAATGAGCAGTTCTTC. Its protein is CASSYSDSGNEQFF.

V usage is TRBV9 and J usage is TRBJ2-1, with D perhaps TRBD2 (6 bases). The V and J ends lost 3 bases and 8 bases respectively, with 15 bases between them. The CDR3 contains 14 residues. CDR1 and CDR2 (germline): SGDLS, YYNGEE. The CDR3 DNA is TGTGCCAGCAGCGCCTACACACTAGCCTATGAGCAGTTCTTC. Translation: CASSAYTLAYEQFF.